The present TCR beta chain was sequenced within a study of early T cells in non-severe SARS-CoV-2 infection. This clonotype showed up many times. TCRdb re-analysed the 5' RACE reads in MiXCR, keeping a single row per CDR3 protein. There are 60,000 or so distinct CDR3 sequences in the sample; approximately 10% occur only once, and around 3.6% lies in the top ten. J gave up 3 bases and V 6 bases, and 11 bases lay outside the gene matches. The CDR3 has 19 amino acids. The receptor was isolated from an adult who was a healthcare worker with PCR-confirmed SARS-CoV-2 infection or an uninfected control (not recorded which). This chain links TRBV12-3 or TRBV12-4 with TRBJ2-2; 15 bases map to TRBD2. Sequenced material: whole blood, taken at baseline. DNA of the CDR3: TGTGCCAGCAGAATCTCGGGACTAGCGGGAGGACGGGACACCGGGGAGCTGTTTTTT. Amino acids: CASRISGLAGGRDTGELFF.